These 3 T cell receptor beta chains share one sample of origin, sequenced in a study of T cell repertoires in cytomegalovirus infection (dated by TCRdb to between 2018 and 2020). The listed sequencing device is Illumina HiSeq 1500. The public reads were run again by TCRdb, first through fastp at Q25 and then through MiXCR, and only productive beta chains were kept. Here each entry gathers all rows of one CDR3 protein and keeps the most common genes and DNA. The sample data list about 260,000 distinct CDR3 sequences, and about an eighth of these were observed just once. The top ten hold 8.8% of the sample. Sequencing was done on a sample of PBMCs. These receptors all stem from a human donor in good health (CMV status not recorded). Some clones in this sample may be carry-over from other donors' samples.

The rearrangement links TRBV28 to TRBJ2-1; 8 bases align to TRBD2. Germline CDR1 and CDR2: MDHEN and SYDVKM. With 11 bases clipped from V and 13 bases from J, the junction kept 4 bases outside the gene matches. The length of the CDR3 is 9 residues. The CDR3 sequence is CAAGREQFF. In DNA, the CDR3 is TGTGCCGCCGGGAGGGAACAGTTCTTC.

This clonotype was seen only a few times. The rearrangement uses TRBV6-2 or TRBV6-3 and TRBJ2-2; D is unresolved. The CDR3 sequence is 13 residues long. The germline gives CDR1 MNHEY, CDR2 SVGEGT. V was shortened by 8 bases and J by 4 bases, with 11 bases between the two germline ends. CDR3 loop: CASGQIGTGELFF. In DNA, the CDR3 is TGTGCCAGCGGGCAAATCGGCACCGGGGAGCTGTTTTTT.

This clonotype was counted many times. This chain connects TRBV7-2 to TRBJ2-5, with a tentative D call TRBD2 (6 bases). This CDR3 has 14 residues. Trimming left V 4 bases short and J 2 bases short, with 11 bases between. Per the germline V gene, CDR1 is SGHTA and CDR2 is FQGNSA. For the CDR3, the DNA is TGTGCCAGCAGCTATCGGGGGTATCAAGAGACCCAGTACTTC. Its protein is CASSYRGYQETQYF.